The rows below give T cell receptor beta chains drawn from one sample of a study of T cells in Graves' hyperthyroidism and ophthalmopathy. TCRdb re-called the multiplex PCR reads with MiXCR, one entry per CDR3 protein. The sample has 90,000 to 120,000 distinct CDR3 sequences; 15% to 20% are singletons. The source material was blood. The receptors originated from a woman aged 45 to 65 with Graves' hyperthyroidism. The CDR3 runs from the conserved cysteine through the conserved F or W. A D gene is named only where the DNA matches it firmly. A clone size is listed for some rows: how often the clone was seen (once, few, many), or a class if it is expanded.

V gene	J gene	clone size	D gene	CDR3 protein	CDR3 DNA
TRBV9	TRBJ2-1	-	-	CASSVALGYSEQFF	TGTGCCAGCAGCGTAGCTTTGGGGTACAGTGAGCAGTTCTTC
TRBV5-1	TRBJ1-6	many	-	CASSLGSYSPNSPLHF	TGCGCCAGCAGCTTGGGGTCTTACTCTCCAAATTCACCCCTCCACTTT
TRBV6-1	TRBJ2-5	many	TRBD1	CASSHRGETQYF	TGTGCCAGCAGTCACAGGGGGGAGACCCAGTACTTC
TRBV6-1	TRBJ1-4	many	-	CASRRDATNEKLFF	TGTGCCAGCAGAAGGGATGCAACTAATGAAAAACTGTTTTTT
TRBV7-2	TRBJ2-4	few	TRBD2	CASSLGGTRQSYIQYF	TGTGCCAGCAGCTTAGGGGGGACTAGGCAATCTTATATTCAGTACTTC
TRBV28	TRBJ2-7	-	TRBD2	CASSPQPGLSNYEQYF	TGTGCCAGCAGTCCCCAACCGGGACTATCCAACTACGAGCAGTACTTC
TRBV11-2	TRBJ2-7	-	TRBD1	CASSLVRDSMQYF	TGTGCCAGCAGCTTAGTAAGGGACAGCATGCAGTACTTC
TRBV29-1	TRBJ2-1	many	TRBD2	CSVEGTGILAGYNEQFF	TGCAGCGTTGAAGGGACAGGGATACTAGCGGGATACAATGAGCAGTTCTTC
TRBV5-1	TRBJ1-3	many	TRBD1	CASSGTGVGNTIYF	TGCGCCAGCAGCGGGACAGGGGTCGGAAACACCATATATTTT
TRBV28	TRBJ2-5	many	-	CASNRGEETQYF	TGTGCCAGCAATCGGGGAGAAGAGACCCAGTACTTC
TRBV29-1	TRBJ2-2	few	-	CSVEWGYSTGELFF	TGCAGCGTTGAATGGGGGTATAGCACCGGGGAGCTGTTTTTT
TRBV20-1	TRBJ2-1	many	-	CSAVTPGTRYNEQFF	TGCAGTGCTGTTACTCCCGGGACTCGATACAATGAGCAGTTCTTC
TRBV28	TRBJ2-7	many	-	CASSRLESYEQYF	TGTGCCAGCAGCAGACTTGAATCCTACGAGCAGTACTTC
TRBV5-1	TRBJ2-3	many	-	CASSITAMSTDTQYF	TGCGCCAGCAGCATTACAGCCATGAGCACAGATACGCAGTATTTT
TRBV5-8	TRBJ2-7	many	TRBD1	CASSTDRGVEQYF	TGTGCCAGCAGCACGGACAGGGGGGTCGAGCAGTACTTC
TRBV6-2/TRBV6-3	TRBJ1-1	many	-	CASSYSGGAEAFF	TGTGCCAGCAGTTACTCGGGGGGTGCTGAAGCTTTCTTT
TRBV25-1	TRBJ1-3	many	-	CASPHPGVGNTIYF	TGTGCCAGCCCCCATCCAGGGGTTGGAAACACCATATATTTT
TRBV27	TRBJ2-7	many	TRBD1	CASSLSTGSYEQYF	TGTGCCAGCAGTTTATCGACAGGGTCCTACGAGCAGTACTTC
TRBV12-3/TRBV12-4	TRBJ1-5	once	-	CASRKDGASNQPQHF	TGTGCCAGCAGAAAAGACGGAGCTAGCAATCAGCCCCAGCATTTT
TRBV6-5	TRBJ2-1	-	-	CASSYANEQFF	TGTGCCAGCAGTTACGCCAATGAGCAGTTCTTC
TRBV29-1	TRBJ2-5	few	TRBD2	CSVVFWREGRETQYF	TGCAGCGTTGTTTTCTGGCGGGAGGGCCGGGAGACCCAGTACTTC
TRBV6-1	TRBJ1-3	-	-	CASRGMVFSGNTIYF	TGTGCCAGCAGAGGGATGGTTTTCTCTGGAAACACCATATATTTT
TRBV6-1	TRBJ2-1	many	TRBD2	CASSLADNEQFF	TGTGCCAGCAGTCTAGCGGACAATGAGCAGTTCTTC